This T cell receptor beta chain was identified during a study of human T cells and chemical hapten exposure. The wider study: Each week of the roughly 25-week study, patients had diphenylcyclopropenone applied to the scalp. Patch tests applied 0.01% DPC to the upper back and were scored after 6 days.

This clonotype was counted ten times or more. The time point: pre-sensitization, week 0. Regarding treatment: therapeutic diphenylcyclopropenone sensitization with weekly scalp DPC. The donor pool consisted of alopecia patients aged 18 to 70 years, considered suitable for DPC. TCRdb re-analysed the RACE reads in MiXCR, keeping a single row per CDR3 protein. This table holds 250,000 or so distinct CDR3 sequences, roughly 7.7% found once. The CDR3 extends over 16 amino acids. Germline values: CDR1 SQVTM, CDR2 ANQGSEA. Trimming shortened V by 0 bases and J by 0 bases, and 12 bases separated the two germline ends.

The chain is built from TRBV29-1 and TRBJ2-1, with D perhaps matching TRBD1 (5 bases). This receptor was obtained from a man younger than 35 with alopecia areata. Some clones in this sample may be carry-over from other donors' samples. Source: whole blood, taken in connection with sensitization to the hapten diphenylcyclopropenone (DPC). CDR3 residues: CSVEEKQDSSYNEQFF. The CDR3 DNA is TGCAGCGTTGAAGAGAAACAGGATAGCTCCTACAATGAGCAGTTCTTC.